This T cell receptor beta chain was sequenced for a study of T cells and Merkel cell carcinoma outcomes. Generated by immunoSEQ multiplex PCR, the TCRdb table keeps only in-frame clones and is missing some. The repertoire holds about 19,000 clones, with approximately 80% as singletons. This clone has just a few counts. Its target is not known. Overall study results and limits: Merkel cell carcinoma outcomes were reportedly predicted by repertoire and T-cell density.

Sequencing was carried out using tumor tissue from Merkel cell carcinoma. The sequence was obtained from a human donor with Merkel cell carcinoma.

The CDR3 loop reads CASRPYWGAEAFF. The CDR3 nucleotides read TGTGCCAGCAGGCCCTACTGGGGTGCTGAAGCTTTCTTT. V gene TRBV2 combines with J gene TRBJ1-1, with D unclear. V was pared by 6 bases and J by 6 bases, with 14 bases between. CDR1 SNHLY and CDR2 FYNNEI come from the germline V gene. There are 13 residues in the CDR3.